The 17 T cell receptor beta chains presented below share a single source sample, sequenced in a study of OX40 agonist ivuxolimab in advanced cancers. The data were produced by immunoSEQ multiplex PCR, yet TCRdb's version contains in-frame clones alone and is incomplete. The sample lists about 82,000 clones; approximately 85% were seen once. Sequencing was performed on CD4+ or CD8+ T cells sorted from blood, taken in a trial of the OX40 agonist ivuxolimab. The receptor set was obtained from an adult with an advanced solid tumor such as melanoma, head and neck, liver or kidney cancer.

The chain is built from TRBV9 and TRBJ2-2; 8 bases match TRBD2. Germline CDR1 reads SGDLS; CDR2 reads YYNGEE. The CDR3 contains 14 residues. The V gene end was trimmed by 3 bases and the J gene end by 4 bases; junction bases not matched to a gene: 2. The CDR3 DNA reads as TGTGCCAGCAGCGCCCGGGGGGGCACCGGGGAGCTGTTTTTT. The encoded protein is CASSARGGTGELFF.

The V and J genes are TRBV6-5 and TRBJ2-5, with D unclear. Germline V gene data show CDR1 as MNHEY and CDR2 as SVGAGI. CDR3 length: 11 residues. Trimming cost V 5 bases and J 13 bases, with 14 bases left between them. The CDR3 spells CASSPGPRLYF. The CDR3 DNA sequence: TGTGCCAGCAGTCCTGGACCCCGTTTGTACTTC.

V is TRBV29-1 and J is TRBJ2-3; 10 nucleotides line up with TRBD2. CDR1 SQVTM and CDR2 ANQGSEA come from the germline V gene. CDR3 size: 14 residues. V shed 4 bases and J 2 bases; nucleotides not matched to a gene: 3. The CDR3 reads CSVGTSGPTDTQYF. In nucleotides, the CDR3 is TGCAGCGTTGGGACTAGCGGACCCACAGATACGCAGTATTTT.

This clone appeared once. The gene calls are TRBV19 and TRBJ2-3; tentatively, D is TRBD1 (6 bases). This CDR3 is 15 amino acids long. V was trimmed by 4 bases and J by 1 base, leaving 12 bases between them. Germline V gene sequence: CDR1 LNHDA, CDR2 SQIVND (reference sequence). For the CDR3, the DNA is TGTGCCAGTAGTAAGACAGGTACGGGCACAGATACGCAGTATTTT. Protein sequence: CASSKTGTGTDTQYF.

The chain links TRBV7-9 to TRBJ1-6; 10 bases fit TRBD1. Germline V lookup: CDR1 SEHNR, CDR2 FQNEAQ (reference sequence). The CDR3 is 14 amino acids. V dropped 1 base and J dropped 12; count of bases not matched to a gene: 3. The CDR3 region is CASSLGTGGEPLHF. CDR3 DNA: TGTGCCAGCAGCTTAGGGACAGGGGGAGAACCCCTCCACTTT.

The chain has TRBV11-2 and TRBJ1-2; TRBD1 aligns across 7 bases. CDR1 is SGHAT and CDR2 is FQNNGV in the germline V gene. The CDR3 length is 15 residues. V lost 5 bases, J lost 3 bases, and 9 bases stayed unmatched. The CDR3 DNA sequence: TGTGCCAGCAGCCAAGGGACAGCCGATCACTATGGCTACACCTTC. Its translation is CASSQGTADHYGYTF.

This clone was recorded once. This chain uses TRBV27 with TRBJ2-2, with 10 bases fitting TRBD2. CDR3 length: 15 amino acids. Germline trimming cut 6 bases from V and 2 bases from J; bases unmatched to any gene: 3. The germline gives CDR1 MNHEY, CDR2 SMNVEV (reference sequence). The CDR3 DNA sequence: TGTGCCAGCAGGAGCGGGGGGGCAAACACCGGGGAGCTGTTTTTT. This gives the protein CASRSGGANTGELFF.

This chain links TRBV2 with TRBJ2-1, with 10 bases matching TRBD1. The V segment lost 6 bases and the J segment 4 bases; nucleotides outside the gene matches: 6. CDR1 is SNHLY and CDR2 is FYNNEI in the germline V gene. The CDR3 consists of 15 residues. In nucleotides, the CDR3 is TGTGCCAGCAGGAGGGACAGGGGAGAGTACAATGAGCAGTTCTTC. This sequence encodes CASRRDRGEYNEQFF.

To note about this clone: The junction and the germline gene differ at one end; a read error may be behind it. The chain carries TRBV7-9 and TRBJ2-7, with 8 bases identical to TRBD1. Germline-derived CDR1 and CDR2 are SEHNR and FQNEAQ (reference sequence). CDR3 length equals 15 residues. CDR3 nucleotides: TGTGCCAGCAGTTTAGGACAGGGTACTGCCTACGAGCAGTACTTC. This sequence encodes CASSLGQGTAYEQYF.

The chain links TRBV7-9 to TRBJ2-2; no definite D call. Per the germline V gene, CDR1 is SEHNR and CDR2 is FQNEAQ (reference sequence). The CDR3 length is 16 residues. V lost 5 bases and J lost 0, with 13 bases in between. In DNA, the CDR3 is TGTGCCAGCAGCACTGACTCATTTCCGAACACCGGGGAGCTGTTTTTT. This codes for CASSTDSFPNTGELFF.

The chain recombines TRBV7-2 with TRBJ1-1, with TRBD1 as a possible D gene (6 bases). V gave up 3 bases and J gave up 1 base, with 12 bases separating them. The germline V gene encodes CDR1 SGHTA and CDR2 FQGNSA. This CDR3 spans 15 amino acids. The CDR3 region is CASSFDDRSNTEAFF. As DNA, the CDR3 is TGTGCCAGCAGCTTCGACGACAGGTCGAACACTGAAGCTTTCTTT. Drawing the rest from reference TRBV7-2 and TRBJ1-1, the complete variable domain is GAGVSQSPSNKVTEKGKDVELRCDPISGHTALYWYRQSLGQGLEFLIYFQGNSAPDKSGLPSDRFSAERTGGSVSTLTIQRTQQEDSAVYLCASSFDDRSNTEAFFGQGTRLTVV.

The chain joins TRBV28 to TRBJ1-4, with D tentatively TRBD1 (5 bases). Germline lookup yields CDR1 MDHEN and CDR2 SYDVKM. V lost 1 base, J lost 8 bases, and 8 bases lay in between. The CDR3 loop spans 13 amino acids. CDR3 bases: TGTGCCAGCAGTTTATTCAGGGAGGAAAAACTGTTTTTT. This translates into CASSLFREEKLFF. Using reference TRBV28 and TRBJ1-4 for the parts outside the CDR3, the full variable domain is DVKVTQSSRYLVKRTGEKVFLECVQDMDHENMFWYRQDPGLGLRLIYFSYDVKMKEKGDIPEGYSVSREKKERFSLILESASTNQTSMYLCASSLFREEKLFFGSGTQLSVL.

The V and J genes are TRBV12-5 and TRBJ2-1, with D uncertain. Trimming took 3 bases from V and 10 from J, leaving 10 bases between them. The germline V gene encodes CDR1 LGHNT and CDR2 FRNRAP. The CDR3 loop spans 12 amino acids. The CDR3 sequence is CASGFTDGEQFF. The CDR3 bases are TGTGCTAGTGGTTTCACCGACGGGGAGCAGTTCTTC. Using reference TRBV12-5 and TRBJ2-1 for the parts outside the CDR3, the full variable domain is DARVTQTPRHKVTEMGQEVTMRCQPILGHNTVFWYRQTMMQGLELLAYFRNRAPLDDSGMPKDRFSAEMPDATLATLKIQPSEPRDSAVYFCASGFTDGEQFFGPGTRLTVL.

The rearrangement links TRBV6-5 to TRBJ1-4; a weak D match, TRBD1 (5 bases). V was cut by 2 bases and J by 5 bases, with 15 bases left in between. CDR1 and CDR2 (germline): MNHEY, SVGAGI. The CDR3 has 16 amino acids. CDR3 in amino acids: CASSYQQATVNEKLFF. The DNA of the CDR3 is TGTGCCAGCAGTTACCAACAGGCCACCGTGAATGAAAAACTGTTTTTT.

The gene calls are TRBV28 and TRBJ2-3; D uncertain. CDR3 length: 11 amino acids. V lost 6 bases to trimming and J lost 6 bases, with 7 bases between them. Per the germline V gene, CDR1 is MDHEN and CDR2 is SYDVKM. The CDR3 region has the DNA TGTGCCAGCAGCTTTTTGGATACGCAGTATTTT. This codes for CASSFLDTQYF.

V gene TRBV5-1 combines with J gene TRBJ2-7; 7 bases line up with TRBD2. Germline V gene lookup returns CDR1 SGHRS and CDR2 YFSETQ. This CDR3 has 16 amino acids. Losses at the gene ends were 0 bases for V and 4 bases for J; bases not matched to a gene: 10. CDR3 loop: CASSLAGGGGVYEQYF. For the CDR3, the DNA is TGCGCCAGCAGCTTGGCCGGTGGCGGGGGAGTATACGAGCAGTACTTC.

The chain has TRBV11-2 and TRBJ1-1; D is possibly TRBD1 (6 bases). In germline, CDR1 is SGHAT, CDR2 FQNNGV. The CDR3 spans 13 residues. V gave up 0 bases and J gave up 13 bases, with 15 bases separating them. CDR3 residues: CASSLDTARGGFF. In DNA form, the CDR3 reads TGTGCCAGCAGCTTAGATACGGCTAGAGGGGGTTTCTTT.